This T cell receptor beta chain was documented in a study of CXCR3-negative and CXCR3-positive naive CD8 T cells. Broader study findings: Relative to CXCR3-negative naive cells, CXCR3-positive naive cells had more hydrophobic TRB CDR3s. Memory CD8+ cells showed much lower diversity, while both naive subsets were comparably high. The study found that naive CXCR3-negative and CXCR3-positive cells shared TRBV-TRBJ usage, while memory cells differed.

It was by 5' RACE with UMI labels that the TRB cDNA libraries were prepared. TCRdb reprocessed the 5' RACE reads and stores each CDR3 protein as one record, lacking DNA. This repertoire includes around 95,000 distinct CDR3 sequences. Per germline, CDR1 SGHRS and CDR2 YFSETQ. The length of the CDR3 is 16 residues. Notes on this clonotype: Its antigen is as yet unknown.

Sequencing was carried out using naive CXCR3+ CD8+ T cells from blood. Documented subset: CD45RO-CCR7+CD27+CD95- naive CD8+ T cells expressing CXCR3 (TNR3+). This sequence joins TRBV5-1 and TRBJ1-1; absent DNA, TCRdb's TRBD1 call cannot be checked. The clonotype comes from a human donor in good health. Some clones in this sample may be carry-over from other donors' samples. The CDR3 is CASSLADRGKNTEAFF. Looking up the rest from reference TRBV5-1 and TRBJ1-1 gives the full variable domain: KAGVTQTPRYLIKTRGQQVTLSCSPISGHRSVSWYQQTPGQGLQFLFEYFSETQRNKGNFPGRFSGRQFSNSRSEMNVSTLELGDSALYLCASSLADRGKNTEAFFGQGTRLTVV.